The 7 T cell receptor beta chains presented below share a single source sample, sequenced in a study of CXCR3-negative and CXCR3-positive naive CD8 T cells. Researchers prepared the TRB cDNA libraries using 5' RACE with UMI labels. Each CDR3 protein gets one entry in TCRdb, which reprocessed the 5' RACE reads and gives no DNA. The sample includes more than 65,000 distinct CDR3 sequences. The sequencing input was naive CXCR3- CD8+ T cells from blood. The subset was: CD45RO-CCR7+CD27+CD95- naive CD8+ T cells lacking CXCR3 (TNR3-). The source is a human donor in good health. Some clones in this sample may be carry-over from other donors' samples.

The gene calls are TRBV9 and TRBJ2-7. The germline gives CDR1 SGDLS, CDR2 YYNGEE. The CDR3 loop spans 15 amino acids. The CDR3 is CASSVDVAGSYEQYF. The full variable domain, completed using reference TRBV9 and TRBJ2-7, is DSGVTQTPKHLITATGQRVTLRCSPRSGDLSVYWYQQSLDQGLQFLIQYYNGEERAKGNILERFSAQQFPDLHSELNLSSLELGDSALYFCASSVDVAGSYEQYFGPGTRLTVT.

The chain links TRBV29-1 to TRBJ1-1; TCRdb reports TRBD1, a call that lacks DNA to check it against. This CDR3 region has 13 residues. Germline V gene sequence: CDR1 SQVTM, CDR2 ANQGSEA. CDR3 sequence reads: CSVMTGENTEAFF.

V is TRBV28 and J is TRBJ2-7; as DNA is missing, the TRBD1 call by TCRdb cannot be tested. Germline lookup yields CDR1 MDHEN and CDR2 SYDVKM. The CDR3 is made up of 15 amino acids. The CDR3 loop is CASSLPREVVYEQYF.

V usage is TRBV5-1 and J usage is TRBJ2-6. The CDR3 has 15 amino acids. CDR1 SGHRS and CDR2 YFSETQ come from the germline V gene. CDR3 in amino acids: CASSVDRSGANVLTF.

The rearrangement uses TRBV12-3 or TRBV12-4 and TRBJ1-1. The CDR3 runs to 14 residues. CDR3 amino acids: CASSFTANATEAFF.

CDR3 in amino acids: CSEAEGNTGELFF. V gene TRBV29-1 combines with J gene TRBJ2-2; TCRdb calls TRBD2, which cannot be checked without DNA. CDR1 and CDR2 (germline): SQVTM, ANQGSEA. The CDR3 spans 13 residues.

The gene calls are TRBV12-3 or TRBV12-4 and TRBJ1-4; TCRdb's D call of TRBD1 is untestable without DNA. The CDR3 totals 14 residues. CDR3 amino acids: CASSADRVNEKLFF.